The source of this T cell receptor beta chain is a study of blood T cell repertoires in COVID-19. At the level of the study: The origin of the acute and convalescent COVID-19 samples was the United States, Italy and Spain. Sources were T cells, B-cell-depleted T cells, or PBMCs; the material itself was cDNA or gDNA.

The CDR3 sequence is 17 residues long. CDR1 MDHEN and CDR2 SYDVKM come from the germline V gene. V lost 6 bases, J lost 8 bases, and 16 bases stayed unmatched. Original data processing: Reference gene primer amplification in the assay estimated nucleated cell counts. Clones were sequenced by immunoSEQ multiplex PCR, and TCRdb holds only the in-frame ones, with some missing. That table is the source of V, J and clone size, and D and trimming were worked out from the DNA. Counted here are around 100,000 clones, about 90% occurring once; the ten biggest clones make up 15%. This receptor was taken from a man aged 45-60 years with acute or convalescent COVID-19. This rearrangement joins TRBV28 to TRBJ1-2, with 12 nucleotides matching TRBD1. The sample consisted of peripheral blood. CDR3 DNA sequence: TGTGCCAGCAGCCCATCCGGGACAGGGGGCGCAGTAAAGGGCTACACCTTC. It translates to CASSPSGTGGAVKGYTF.